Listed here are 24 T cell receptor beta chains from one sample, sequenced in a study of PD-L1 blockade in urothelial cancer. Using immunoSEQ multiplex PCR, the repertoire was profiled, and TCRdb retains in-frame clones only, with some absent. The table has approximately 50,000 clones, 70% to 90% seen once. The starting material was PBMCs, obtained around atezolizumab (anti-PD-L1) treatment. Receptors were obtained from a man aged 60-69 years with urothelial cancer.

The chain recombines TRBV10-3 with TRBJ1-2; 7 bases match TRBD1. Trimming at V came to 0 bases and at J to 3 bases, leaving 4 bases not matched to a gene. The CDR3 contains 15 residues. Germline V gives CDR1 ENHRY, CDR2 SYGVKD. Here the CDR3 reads CAISESGRGDYGYTF. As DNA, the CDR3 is TGTGCCATCAGTGAGTCGGGCAGGGGGGACTATGGCTACACCTTC.

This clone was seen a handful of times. CDR3 in DNA: TGCGCCAGCAGCTCGGGACAGGGAGTCACAAGCTCCTACAATGAGCAGTTCTTC. It encodes CASSSGQGVTSSYNEQFF. This rearrangement joins TRBV5-1 to TRBJ2-1, with TRBD1 matching over 9 bases. The CDR3 extends over 18 amino acids. Germline CDR1 reads SGHRS; CDR2 reads YFSETQ. The V and J ends lost 3 bases and 0 bases, in that order; junction bases with no gene match: 10.

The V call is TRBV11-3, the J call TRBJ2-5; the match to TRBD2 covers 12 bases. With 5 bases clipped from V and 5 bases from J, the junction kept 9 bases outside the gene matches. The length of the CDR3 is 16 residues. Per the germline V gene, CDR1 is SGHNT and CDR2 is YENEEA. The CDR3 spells CASSRRTSGILETQYF. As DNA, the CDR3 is TGTGCCAGCAGCCGACGGACTAGCGGGATTTTGGAGACCCAGTACTTC.

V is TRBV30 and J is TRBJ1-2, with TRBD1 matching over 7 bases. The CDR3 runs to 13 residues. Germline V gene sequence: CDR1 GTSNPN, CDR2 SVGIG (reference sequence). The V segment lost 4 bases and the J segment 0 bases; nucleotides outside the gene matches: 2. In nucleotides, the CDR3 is TGTGCCTGGAACACAGGGGCTAACTATGGCTACACCTTC. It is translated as CAWNTGANYGYTF.

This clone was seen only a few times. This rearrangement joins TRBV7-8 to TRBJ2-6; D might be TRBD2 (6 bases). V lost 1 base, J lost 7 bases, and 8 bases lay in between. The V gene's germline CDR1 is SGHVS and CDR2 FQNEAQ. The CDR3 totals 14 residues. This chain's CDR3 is CASSLVAGANVLTF. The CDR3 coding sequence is TGTGCCAGCAGCTTAGTTGCGGGAGCCAACGTCCTGACTTTC.

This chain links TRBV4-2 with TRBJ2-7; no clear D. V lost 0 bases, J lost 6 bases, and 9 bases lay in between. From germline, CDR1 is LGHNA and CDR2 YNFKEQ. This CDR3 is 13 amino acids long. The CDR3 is CASSQDPVGEQYF. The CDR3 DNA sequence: TGTGCCAGCAGCCAAGACCCGGTCGGCGAGCAGTACTTC.

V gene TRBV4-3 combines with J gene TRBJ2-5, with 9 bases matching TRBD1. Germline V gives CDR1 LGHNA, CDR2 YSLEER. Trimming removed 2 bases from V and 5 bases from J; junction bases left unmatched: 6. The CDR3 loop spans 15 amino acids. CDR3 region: CASSQSRTGEETQYF. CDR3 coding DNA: TGCGCCAGCAGCCAATCAAGGACAGGGGAGGAGACCCAGTACTTC.

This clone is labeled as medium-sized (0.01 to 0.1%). The CDR3 coding sequence is TGTGCCAGCAGTTTGGCAGTTAGCAATCAGCCCCAGCATTTT. Translated: CASSLAVSNQPQHF. The chain carries TRBV28 and TRBJ1-5, with D uncertain. Germline assignment: CDR1 MDHEN and CDR2 SYDVKM. This CDR3 has 14 amino acids. The V end was cut by 3 bases, the J end by 0 bases, with 6 bases between.

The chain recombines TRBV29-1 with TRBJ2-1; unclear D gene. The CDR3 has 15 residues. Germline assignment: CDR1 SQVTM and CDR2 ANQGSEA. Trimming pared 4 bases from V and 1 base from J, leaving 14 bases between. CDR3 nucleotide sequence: TGCAGCGTTGGTTTCGGCGGCGAGTCCTACAATGAGCAGTTCTTC. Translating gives CSVGFGGESYNEQFF.

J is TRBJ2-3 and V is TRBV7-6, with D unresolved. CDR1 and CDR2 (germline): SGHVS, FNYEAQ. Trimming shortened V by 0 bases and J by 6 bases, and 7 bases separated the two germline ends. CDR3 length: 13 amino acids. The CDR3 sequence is CASSLAVQDTQYF. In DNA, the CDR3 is TGTGCCAGCAGCTTAGCCGTGCAGGATACGCAGTATTTT.

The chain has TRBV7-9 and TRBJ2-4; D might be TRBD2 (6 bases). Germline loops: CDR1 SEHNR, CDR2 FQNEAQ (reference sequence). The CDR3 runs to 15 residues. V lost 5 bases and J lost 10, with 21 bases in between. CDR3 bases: TGTGCCAGCAGCGCCGCCCGAGGCGGGGCGGAAATTCAGTACTTC. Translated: CASSAARGGAEIQYF.

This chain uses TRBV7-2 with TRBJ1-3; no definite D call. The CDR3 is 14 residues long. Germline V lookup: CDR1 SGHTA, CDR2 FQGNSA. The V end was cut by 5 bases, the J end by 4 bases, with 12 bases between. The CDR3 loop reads CASSPRTGGNTIYF. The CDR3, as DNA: TGTGCCAGCAGCCCTCGGACGGGAGGAAACACCATATATTTT.

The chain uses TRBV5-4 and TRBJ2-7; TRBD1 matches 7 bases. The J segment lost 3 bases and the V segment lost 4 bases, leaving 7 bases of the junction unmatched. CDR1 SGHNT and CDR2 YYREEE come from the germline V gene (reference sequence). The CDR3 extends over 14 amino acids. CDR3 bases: TGTGCCAGCAGCGTAGGGACAGCAAACTACGAGCAGTACTTC. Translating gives CASSVGTANYEQYF.

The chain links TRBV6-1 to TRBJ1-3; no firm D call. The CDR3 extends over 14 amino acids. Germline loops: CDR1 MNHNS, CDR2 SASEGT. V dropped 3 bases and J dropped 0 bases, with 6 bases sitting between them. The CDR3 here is CASSEADSGNTIYF. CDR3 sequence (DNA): TGTGCCAGCAGTGAGGCGGACTCTGGAAACACCATATATTTT.

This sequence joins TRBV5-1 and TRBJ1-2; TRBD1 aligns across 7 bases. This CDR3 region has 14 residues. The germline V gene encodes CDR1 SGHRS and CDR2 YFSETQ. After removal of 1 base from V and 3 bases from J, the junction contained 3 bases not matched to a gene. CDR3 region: CASSLRGRDYGYTF. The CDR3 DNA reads TGCGCCAGCAGCTTGAGGGGGCGAGACTATGGCTACACCTTC.

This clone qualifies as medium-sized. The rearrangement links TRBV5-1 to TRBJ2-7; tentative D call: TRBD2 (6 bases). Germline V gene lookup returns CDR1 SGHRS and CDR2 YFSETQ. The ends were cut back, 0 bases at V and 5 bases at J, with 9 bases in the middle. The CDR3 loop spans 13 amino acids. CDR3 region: CASSLEWGDEQYF. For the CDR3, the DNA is TGCGCCAGCAGCTTGGAGTGGGGGGACGAGCAGTACTTC. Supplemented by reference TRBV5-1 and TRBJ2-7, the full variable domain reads KAGVTQTPRYLIKTRGQQVTLSCSPISGHRSVSWYQQTPGQGLQFLFEYFSETQRNKGNFPGRFSGRQFSNSRSEMNVSTLELGDSALYLCASSLEWGDEQYFGPGTRLTVT.

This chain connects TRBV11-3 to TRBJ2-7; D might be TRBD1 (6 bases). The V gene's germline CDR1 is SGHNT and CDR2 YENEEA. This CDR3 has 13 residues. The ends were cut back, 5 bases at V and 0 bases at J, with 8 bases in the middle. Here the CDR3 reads CASSTDSSYEQYF. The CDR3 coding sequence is TGTGCCAGCAGCACGGACAGCTCCTACGAGCAGTACTTC.

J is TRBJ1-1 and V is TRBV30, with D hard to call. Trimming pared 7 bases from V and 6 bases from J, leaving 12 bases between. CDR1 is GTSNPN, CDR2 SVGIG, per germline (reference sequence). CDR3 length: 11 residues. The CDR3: CASINNPEAFF. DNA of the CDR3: TGTGCCTCAATAAACAACCCTGAAGCTTTCTTT.

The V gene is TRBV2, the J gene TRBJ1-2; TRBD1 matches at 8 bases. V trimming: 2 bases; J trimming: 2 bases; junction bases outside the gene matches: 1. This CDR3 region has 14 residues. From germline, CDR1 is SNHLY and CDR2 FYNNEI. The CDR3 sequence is CASSERQGNYGYTF. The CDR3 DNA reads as TGTGCCAGCAGTGAACGACAGGGGAACTATGGCTACACCTTC.

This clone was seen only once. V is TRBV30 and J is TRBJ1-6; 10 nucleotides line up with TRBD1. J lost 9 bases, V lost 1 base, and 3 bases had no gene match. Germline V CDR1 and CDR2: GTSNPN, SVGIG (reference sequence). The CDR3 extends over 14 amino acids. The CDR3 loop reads CAWSAGQGVSPLHF. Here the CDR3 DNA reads TGTGCCTGGAGTGCAGGACAGGGGGTTTCACCCCTCCACTTT.

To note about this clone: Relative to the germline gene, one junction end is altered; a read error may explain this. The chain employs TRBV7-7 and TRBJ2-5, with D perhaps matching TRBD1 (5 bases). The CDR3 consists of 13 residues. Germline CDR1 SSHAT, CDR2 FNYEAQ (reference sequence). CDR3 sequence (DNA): TGTGCTAGCAGCTTAGACAGTATGGAGACCCAGTACTTC. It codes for CASSLDSMETQYF.

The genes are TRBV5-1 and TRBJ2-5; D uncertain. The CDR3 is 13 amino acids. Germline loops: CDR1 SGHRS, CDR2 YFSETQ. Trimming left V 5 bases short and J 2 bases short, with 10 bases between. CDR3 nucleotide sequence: TGCGCCAGCAGGTATCACCTACAAGAGACCCAGTACTTC. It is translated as CASRYHLQETQYF.

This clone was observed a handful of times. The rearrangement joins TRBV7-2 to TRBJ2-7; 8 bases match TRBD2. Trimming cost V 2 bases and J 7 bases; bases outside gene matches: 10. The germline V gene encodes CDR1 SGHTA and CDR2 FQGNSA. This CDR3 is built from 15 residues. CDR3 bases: TGTGCCAGCAGCTTAAATCACGGGGGGGCCTTGGAGCAGTACTTC. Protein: CASSLNHGGALEQYF.

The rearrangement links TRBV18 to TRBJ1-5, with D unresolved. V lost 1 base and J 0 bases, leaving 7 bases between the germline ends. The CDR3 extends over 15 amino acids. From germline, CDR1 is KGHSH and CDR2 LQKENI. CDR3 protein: CASSPQGDSNQPQHF. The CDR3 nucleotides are TGTGCCAGCTCACCACAAGGAGATAGCAATCAGCCCCAGCATTTT.